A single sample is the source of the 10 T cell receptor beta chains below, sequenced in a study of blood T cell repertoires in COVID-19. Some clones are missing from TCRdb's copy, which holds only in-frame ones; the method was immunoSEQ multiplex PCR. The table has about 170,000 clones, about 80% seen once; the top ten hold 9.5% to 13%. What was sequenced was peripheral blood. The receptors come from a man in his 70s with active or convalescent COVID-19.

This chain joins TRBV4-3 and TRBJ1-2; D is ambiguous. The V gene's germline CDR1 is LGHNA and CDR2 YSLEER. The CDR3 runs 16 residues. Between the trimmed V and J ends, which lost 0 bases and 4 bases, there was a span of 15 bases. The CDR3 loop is CASSQEVSGQPYGYTF. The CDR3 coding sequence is TGCGCCAGCAGCCAAGAGGTGAGCGGCCAACCCTATGGCTACACCTTC.

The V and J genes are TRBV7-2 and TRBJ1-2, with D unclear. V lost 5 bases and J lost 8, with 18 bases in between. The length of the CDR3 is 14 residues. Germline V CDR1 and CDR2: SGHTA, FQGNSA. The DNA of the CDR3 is TGTGCCAGCAGCGACCGGGAACCCGCCAGGGGCTACACCTTC. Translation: CASSDREPARGYTF.

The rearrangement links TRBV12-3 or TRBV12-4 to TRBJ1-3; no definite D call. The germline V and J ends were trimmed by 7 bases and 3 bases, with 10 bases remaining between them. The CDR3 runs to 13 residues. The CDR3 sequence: CASNRRDGNTIYF. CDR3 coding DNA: TGTGCCAGCAATCGGAGGGATGGAAACACCATATATTTT.

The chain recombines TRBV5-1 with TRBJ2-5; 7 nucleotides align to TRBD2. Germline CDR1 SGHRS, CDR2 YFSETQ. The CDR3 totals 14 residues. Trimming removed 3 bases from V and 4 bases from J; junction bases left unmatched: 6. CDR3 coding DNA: TGCGCCAGCAGCTATAACCGGGAGGTAGAGACCCAGTACTTC. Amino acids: CASSYNREVETQYF.

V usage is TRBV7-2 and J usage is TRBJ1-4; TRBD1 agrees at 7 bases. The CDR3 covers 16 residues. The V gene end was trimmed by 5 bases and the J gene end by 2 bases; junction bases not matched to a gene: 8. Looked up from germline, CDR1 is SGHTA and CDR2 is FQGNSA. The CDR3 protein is CASSPTGSITNEKLFF. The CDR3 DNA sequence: TGTGCCAGCAGCCCGACAGGGAGTATTACTAATGAAAAACTGTTTTTT.

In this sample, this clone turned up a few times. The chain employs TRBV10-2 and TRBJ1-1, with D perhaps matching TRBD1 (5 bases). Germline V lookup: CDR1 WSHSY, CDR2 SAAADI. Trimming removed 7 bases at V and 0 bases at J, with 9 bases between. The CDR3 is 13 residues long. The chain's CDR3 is CASKRGMNTEAFF. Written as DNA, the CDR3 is TGCGCCAGCAAACGGGGGATGAACACTGAAGCTTTCTTT.

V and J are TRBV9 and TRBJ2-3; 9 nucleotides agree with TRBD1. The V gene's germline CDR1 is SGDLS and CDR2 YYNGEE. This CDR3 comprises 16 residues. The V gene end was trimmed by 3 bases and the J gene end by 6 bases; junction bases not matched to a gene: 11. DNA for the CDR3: TGTGCCAGCAGCGGGAGGGGGGACAGGGTAGCGGATACGCAGTATTTT. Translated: CASSGRGDRVADTQYF. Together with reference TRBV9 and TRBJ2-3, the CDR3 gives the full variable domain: DSGVTQTPKHLITATGQRVTLRCSPRSGDLSVYWYQQSLDQGLQFLIQYYNGEERAKGNILERFSAQQFPDLHSELNLSSLELGDSALYFCASSGRGDRVADTQYFGPGTRLTVL.

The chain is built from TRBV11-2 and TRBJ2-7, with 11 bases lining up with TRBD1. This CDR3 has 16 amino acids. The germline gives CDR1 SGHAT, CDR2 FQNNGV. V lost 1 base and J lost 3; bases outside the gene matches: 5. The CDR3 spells CASSLAAGTGGYEQYF. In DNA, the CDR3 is TGTGCCAGCAGCTTAGCCGCCGGGACAGGGGGCTACGAGCAGTACTTC.

CDR3 in DNA: TGCAGCGTTACAAGCGGACTAGCGAAGAAGGGCAATGAGCAGTTCTTC. This sequence encodes CSVTSGLAKKGNEQFF. The chain couples TRBV29-1 to TRBJ2-1, with 9 bases lining up with TRBD2. Trimming at V came to 5 bases and at J to 6 bases, leaving 14 bases not matched to a gene. In germline, CDR1 is SQVTM, CDR2 ANQGSEA. The CDR3 is made up of 16 amino acids.

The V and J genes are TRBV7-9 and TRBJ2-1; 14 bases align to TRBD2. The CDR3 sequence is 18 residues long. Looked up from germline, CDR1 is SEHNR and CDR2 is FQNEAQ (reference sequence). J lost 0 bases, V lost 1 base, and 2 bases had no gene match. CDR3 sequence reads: CASSLGTSGRPSYNEQFF. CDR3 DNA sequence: TGTGCCAGCAGCTTAGGGACTAGCGGGAGGCCCTCCTACAATGAGCAGTTCTTC.